Each of the 20 T cell receptor beta chains below was sequenced from the same sample in a study of blood T cells in healthy people across ages. A second PCR of 7 to 11 cycles used a sample-barcoded 5' primer and a J-beta primer mix. TCRdb re-called the 5' RACE reads through MiXCR, storing one row per CDR3 protein. This repertoire shows fewer than 900,000 distinct CDR3 sequences, around 48% found once; its top ten account for roughly 30%. Source material: blood. The receptors were sampled from a woman aged 60 to 75 in good health.

CDR3 sequence reads: CSARDRYTGRVSYEQYF. The DNA for the CDR3 is TGCAGTGCTAGAGATCGCTATACAGGAAGGGTCTCCTACGAGCAGTACTTC. This chain uses TRBV20-1 with TRBJ2-7, with D possibly being TRBD1 (5 bases). This CDR3 spans 17 amino acids. CDR1 and CDR2 (germline): DFQATT, SNEGSKA (reference sequence). Trimming stripped 0 bases from V and 0 bases from J, with 18 bases between.

The rearrangement links TRBV12-3 or TRBV12-4 to TRBJ2-7; the match to TRBD2 covers 7 bases. V shed 1 base, J shed 11 bases, and the junction held 2 bases outside the gene matches. The CDR3 runs to 11 residues. CDR3 sequence (DNA): TGTGCCAGCAGTTTAGGGACTAGGAAGTACTTC. It codes for CASSLGTRKYF.

Worth noting for this clonotype: It is likely a read error, because the conserved phenylalanine at the end of the CDR3 is missing. The chain couples TRBV5-1 to TRBJ2-1, with 7 bases lining up with TRBD2. This CDR3 comprises 15 residues. CDR1 is SGHRS and CDR2 is YFSETQ in the germline V gene. After removal of 1 base from V and 0 bases from J, the junction contained 1 base not matched to a gene. The CDR3 DNA reads as TGCGCCAGCAGCTTGAGCGGGATCTCCTACAATGAGCAGTTCTCC. Its translation: CASSLSGISYNEQFS.

In its sample, this clonotype was seen a few times. DNA of the CDR3: TGCGCCAGCAGGGGGACGGCCGTGAACACTGAAGCTTTCTTT. This translates into CASRGTAVNTEAFF. The chain links TRBV5-1 to TRBJ1-1; D perhaps matches TRBD1 (5 bases). The V end was cut by 5 bases, the J end by 0 bases, with 11 bases between. Germline V gene data show CDR1 as SGHRS and CDR2 as YFSETQ. CDR3 length: 14 residues. Looking up the rest from reference TRBV5-1 and TRBJ1-1 gives the full variable domain: KAGVTQTPRYLIKTRGQQVTLSCSPISGHRSVSWYQQTPGQGLQFLFEYFSETQRNKGNFPGRFSGRQFSNSRSEMNVSTLELGDSALYLCASRGTAVNTEAFFGQGTRLTVV.

This clonotype has just a few counts. The V call is TRBV4-2, the J call TRBJ2-1; D gene uncertain. Germline CDR1 LGHNA, CDR2 YNFKEQ. V lost 4 bases and J 6 bases, leaving 7 bases between the germline ends. This CDR3 is built from 12 residues. Here the CDR3 reads CASSREINEQFF. CDR3 bases: TGTGCCAGCAGCCGAGAAATCAATGAGCAGTTCTTC.

V is TRBV29-1 and J is TRBJ1-1; 10 nucleotides match TRBD1. Germline loops: CDR1 SQVTM, CDR2 ANQGSEA. The CDR3 consists of 13 residues. Unmatched junction bases numbered 5, after V lost 7 bases and J lost 3 bases. This chain's CDR3 is CSGSTGGDTEAFF. The CDR3 bases are TGCAGCGGGTCGACAGGGGGCGACACTGAAGCTTTCTTT.

The chain joins TRBV10-3 to TRBJ1-6; 7 nucleotides match TRBD1. Germline values: CDR1 ENHRY, CDR2 SYGVKD. The junction had 4 bases not matched to a gene; V was cut back by 6 bases and J by 8 bases. The length of the CDR3 is 13 residues. DNA of the CDR3: TGTGCCATCAGGGCGCAGGGGGATTCACCCCTCCACTTT. Its protein is CAIRAQGDSPLHF.

This clonotype appeared many times. The chain employs TRBV5-6 and TRBJ2-3; 10 bases agree with TRBD2. Germline loops: CDR1 SGHDT, CDR2 YYEEEE. The length of the CDR3 is 15 residues. J was trimmed by 1 base and V by 4 bases; bases with no gene match: 3. The CDR3 nucleotides are TGTGCCAGCAGCGCCGGGACTAGCGGCACAGATACGCAGTATTTT. Encoded protein: CASSAGTSGTDTQYF.

This clonotype was seen a few times. The rearrangement uses TRBV6-1 and TRBJ2-7, with TRBD1 identical over 11 bases. This CDR3 has 15 amino acids. With 5 bases clipped from V and 4 bases from J, the junction kept 7 bases outside the gene matches. The germline gives CDR1 MNHNS, CDR2 SASEGT. CDR3 sequence (DNA): TGTGCCAGCAGTCCACGGACAGGGGGCAGGTACGAGCAGTACTTC. The encoded protein is CASSPRTGGRYEQYF.

The chain couples TRBV5-8 to TRBJ2-1, with D perhaps matching TRBD1 (5 bases). Germline CDR1 and CDR2: SGHTS and YDEGEE. Between the trimmed V and J ends, which lost 4 bases and 0 bases, there was a span of 20 bases. CDR3 length: 18 residues. For the CDR3, the DNA is TGTGCCAGCAGCCTTCGTTATACAACAGGTCTCTCCTACAATGAGCAGTTCTTC. Protein product: CASSLRYTTGLSYNEQFF.

The chain employs TRBV19 and TRBJ1-5; no firm D call. Per germline, CDR1 LNHDA and CDR2 SQIVND (reference sequence). This CDR3 is built from 12 residues. Trimming took 2 bases from V and 3 from J, leaving 2 bases between them. The CDR3 spells CASSIPNQPQHF. In nucleotides, the CDR3 is TGTGCCAGTAGTATACCCAATCAGCCCCAGCATTTT.

The chain links TRBV4-1 to TRBJ2-7, with TRBD2 matching over 9 bases. Germline V gene sequence: CDR1 MGHRA, CDR2 YSYEKL. The CDR3 runs to 14 residues. The V gene end was trimmed by 4 bases and the J gene end by 3 bases; junction bases not matched to a gene: 4. CDR3 residues: CASSPTREGYEQYF. CDR3 sequence (DNA): TGCGCCAGCAGCCCCACGCGGGAGGGCTACGAGCAGTACTTC.

This chain joins TRBV2 and TRBJ2-3, with TRBD2 as a possible D gene (5 bases). V dropped 2 bases and J dropped 1 base, with 13 bases sitting between them. Germline assignment: CDR1 SNHLY and CDR2 FYNNEI. This CDR3 spans 16 amino acids. CDR3 DNA: TGTGCCAGCAGTGAACTTGGGAGCACGGGCACAGATACGCAGTATTTT. Translating it yields CASSELGSTGTDTQYF.

This clonotype was counted only a few times. The chain joins TRBV7-6 to TRBJ1-1, with D possibly matching TRBD1 (5 bases). The CDR3 has 13 amino acids. Germline CDR1 is SGHVS and CDR2 is FNYEAQ. With 1 base removed from V and 11 bases from J, the gap between germline ends came to 14 bases. CDR3 in DNA: TGTGCCAGCAGCTTAGAGCCAGGGAATCGTGCTTTCTTT. Protein: CASSLEPGNRAFF.

The chain links TRBV11-2 to TRBJ1-6, with 7 bases lining up with TRBD1. CDR1 SGHAT and CDR2 FQNNGV come from the germline V gene. Trimming removed 3 bases from V and 10 bases from J; junction bases left unmatched: 6. The CDR3 length is 14 residues. CDR3 protein: CASSLGQKSSPLHF. The DNA for the CDR3 is TGTGCCAGCAGCTTGGGACAGAAGTCATCACCCCTCCACTTT.

There are many counts of this clonotype. The chain joins TRBV2 to TRBJ2-3; D uncertain. The V end was cut by 6 bases, the J end by 1 base, with 8 bases between. CDR3 size: 13 residues. CDR1 is SNHLY and CDR2 is FYNNEI in the germline V gene. CDR3 residues: CASSELGTDTQYF. The CDR3 DNA is TGTGCCAGCAGCGAATTGGGCACAGATACGCAGTATTTT.

This chain joins TRBV5-5 and TRBJ2-3; TRBD2 matches at 10 bases. The CDR3 consists of 16 residues. CDR1 and CDR2 from the germline V gene are SGHKS and YYEKEE (reference sequence). The junction had 7 bases not matched to a gene; V was cut back by 4 bases and J by 2 bases. The CDR3 region is CASSIKAGGVTDTQYF. In nucleotides, the CDR3 is TGTGCCAGCAGCATAAAAGCGGGAGGGGTCACAGATACGCAGTATTTT.

The chain couples TRBV28 to TRBJ2-5; TRBD1 is a possible D gene (6 bases). The better agreement between TRBJ2-7 and the DNA end casts doubt on the J call. Per the germline V gene, CDR1 is MDHEN and CDR2 is SYDVKM. The CDR3 has 14 amino acids. This CDR3 is CASSPSNRVGEQYF. The CDR3 coding sequence is TGTGCCAGCAGTCCGTCGAACAGGGTGGGCGAGCAGTACTTC.

The CDR3 bases are TGTGCCTCCAGGGGGTTTGGCTACACCTTC. Its translation: CASRGFGYTF. This chain uses TRBV28 with TRBJ1-2; 7 nucleotides match TRBD1. The CDR3 extends over 10 amino acids. The V gene end was trimmed by 11 bases and the J gene end by 7 bases; junction bases not matched to a gene: 4. Germline lookup yields CDR1 MDHEN and CDR2 SYDVKM.

This clonotype appeared once. The chain links TRBV3-1 to TRBJ2-3; D gene unclear. The ends were cut back, 6 bases at V and 2 bases at J, with 15 bases in the middle. The germline V gene encodes CDR1 LGHDT and CDR2 YNNKEL (reference sequence). The CDR3 has 15 residues. The DNA of the CDR3 is TGTGCCAGCAGTCACATCAGCAGTGCCACAGATACGCAGTATTTT. Protein sequence: CASSHISSATDTQYF.